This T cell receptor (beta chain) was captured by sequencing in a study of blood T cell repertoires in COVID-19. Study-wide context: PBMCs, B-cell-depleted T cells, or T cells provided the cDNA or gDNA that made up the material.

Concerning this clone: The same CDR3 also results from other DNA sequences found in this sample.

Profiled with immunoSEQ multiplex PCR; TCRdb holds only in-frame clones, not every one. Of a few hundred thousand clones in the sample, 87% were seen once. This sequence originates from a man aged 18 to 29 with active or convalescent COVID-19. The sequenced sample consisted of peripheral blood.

In DNA, the CDR3 is TGTGCCAGCTCGCCCGGGACAGGGGGGGATACGCAGTATTTT. Its protein is CASSPGTGGDTQYF. J is TRBJ2-3 and V is TRBV18, with TRBD1 matching 11 bases. The V gene end was trimmed by 6 bases and the J gene end by 6 bases; junction bases not matched to a gene: 5. This CDR3 region has 14 residues. CDR1 and CDR2 from the germline V gene are KGHSH and LQKENI.